The TCR beta chain described here comes from a study of human thymus T cells. Sequenced by immunoSEQ multiplex PCR; TCRdb stores in-frame clones only, minus some. In the table there are approximately 49,000 clones, roughly 94% of which are singletons. Broader study findings: Across thymic and blood repertoires, the usage of V and J genes appeared to be biased.

Points on this clone: The target antigen is unknown.

Half of the eight donors gave roughly 0.5-1 mL blood during surgery. No fixed cell number was used; all available blood leukocytes supplied DNA. Germline V lookup: CDR1 SGHVS, CDR2 FQNEAQ. V gave up 7 bases and J gave up 1 base, with 10 bases separating them. The CDR3 extends over 13 amino acids. The sequence derives from a girl under three years old with a congenital heart defect but otherwise immunologically healthy. The specimen sequenced was blood. The rearrangement uses TRBV7-8 and TRBJ1-1, with D possibly matching TRBD1 (6 bases). CDR3: CASKIRGNTEAFF. The CDR3 DNA follows: TGTGCCAGCAAGATCAGGGGGAACACTGAAGCTTTCTTT.